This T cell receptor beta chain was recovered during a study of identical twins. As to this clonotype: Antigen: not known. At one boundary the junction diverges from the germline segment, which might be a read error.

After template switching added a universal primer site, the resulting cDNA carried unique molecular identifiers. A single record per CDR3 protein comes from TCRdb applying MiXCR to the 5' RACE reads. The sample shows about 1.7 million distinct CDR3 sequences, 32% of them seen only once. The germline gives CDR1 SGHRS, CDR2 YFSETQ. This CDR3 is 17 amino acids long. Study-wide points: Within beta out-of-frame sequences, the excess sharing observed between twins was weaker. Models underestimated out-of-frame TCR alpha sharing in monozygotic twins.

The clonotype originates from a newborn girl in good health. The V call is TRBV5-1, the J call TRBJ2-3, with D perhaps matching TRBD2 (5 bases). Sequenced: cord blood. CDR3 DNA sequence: TGCGCCAGCAGTAGGAGAGGCCCGGATTCTAGCACATATACGCAGTATTTT. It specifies CASSRRGPDSSTYTQYF. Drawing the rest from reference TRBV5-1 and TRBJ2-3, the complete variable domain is KAGVTQTPRYLIKTRGQQVTLSCSPISGHRSVSWYQQTPGQGLQFLFEYFSETQRNKGNFPGRFSGRQFSNSRSEMNVSTLELGDSALYLCASSRRGPDSSTYTQYFGPGTRLTVL.